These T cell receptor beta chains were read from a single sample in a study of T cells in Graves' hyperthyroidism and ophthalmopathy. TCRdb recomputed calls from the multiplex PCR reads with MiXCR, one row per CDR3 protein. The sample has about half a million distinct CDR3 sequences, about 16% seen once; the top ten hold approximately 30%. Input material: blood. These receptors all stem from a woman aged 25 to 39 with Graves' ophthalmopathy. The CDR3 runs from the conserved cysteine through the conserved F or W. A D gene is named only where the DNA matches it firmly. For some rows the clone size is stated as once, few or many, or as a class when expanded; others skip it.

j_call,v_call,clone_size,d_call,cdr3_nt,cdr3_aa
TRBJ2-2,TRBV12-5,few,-,TGTGCTAGTGCTAGGGACTCGGAGGCCGGGGAGCTGTTTTTT,CASARDSEAGELFF
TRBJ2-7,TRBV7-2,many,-,TGTGCCAGCAGCGACGTAGCGCTAAAGGGCGAGCAGTACTTC,CASSDVALKGEQYF
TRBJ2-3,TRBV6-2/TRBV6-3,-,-,TGTGCCAGCAGCTCTTCCCGACCGAGCCCAGATACGCAGTATTTT,CASSSSRPSPDTQYF
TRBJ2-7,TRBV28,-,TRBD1,TGTGCCAGTACCGGGACAGGGACATACGAGCAGTACTTC,CASTGTGTYEQYF
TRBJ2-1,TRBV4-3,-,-,TGCGCCAGCAGCTCGACACAAGCGGACGTCTCCTACAATGAGCAGTTCTTC,CASSSTQADVSYNEQFF
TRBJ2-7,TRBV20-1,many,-,TGCAGTGCTGAGATTATTGGTTCCTACGAGCAGTACTTC,CSAEIIGSYEQYF
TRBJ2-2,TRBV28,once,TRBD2,TGTGCCAGCAGTCCCATTCGACTAGCGGGAGATGCCGGGGAGCTGTTTTTT,CASSPIRLAGDAGELFF
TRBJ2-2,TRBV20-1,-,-,TGCAGTGCTAGAGATCTCTGGGACGGCCCCGGGGAGCTGTTTTTT,CSARDLWDGPGELFF
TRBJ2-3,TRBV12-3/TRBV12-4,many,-,TGTGCCAGCAGTTTAATGGGACGGATCACAGATACGCAGTATTTT,CASSLMGRITDTQYF
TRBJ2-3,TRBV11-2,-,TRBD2,TGTGCCAGCAGCTTTGTTACTAGCGGGAGCACAGATACGCAGTATTTT,CASSFVTSGSTDTQYF
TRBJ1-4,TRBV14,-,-,TGTGCCAGCAGCGAGATGGACCTTAATGAAAAACTGTTTTTT,CASSEMDLNEKLFF
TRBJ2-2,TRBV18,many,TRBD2,TGTGCCAGCTCACCTGCTAGCGGGAGATCCGGGGAGCTGTTTTTT,CASSPASGRSGELFF
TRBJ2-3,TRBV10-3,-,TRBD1,TGTGCCATCAGTGAACAAGGACAGGGAGTATTCACAGATACGCAGTATTTT,CAISEQGQGVFTDTQYF
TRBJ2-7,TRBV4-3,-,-,TGCGCCAGCAGCCAAGAAGGAATAGTAGCGAATCGGCTCTACGAGCAGTACTTC,CASSQEGIVANRLYEQYF